One sample yielded the 2 T cell receptor beta chains listed below, sequenced in a study of CD8+ T cells in alopecia areata. Described treatment: oral pan-JAK inhibitor, 5-10 mg twice daily. RNA extraction was followed by reverse transcription into cDNA, which acted as the sequencing template. Using immunoSEQ multiplex PCR, the repertoire was profiled, and TCRdb retains in-frame clones only, with some absent. The repertoire holds some 220,000 clones, more than 45% seen once, with roughly 1.5% in the top ten. The specimen was CD4+ T cells sorted from blood, collected at week 4, from a patient treated with tofacitinib. The origin of the receptors is a human donor with alopecia areata.

This clone was seen repeatedly, ten times or more. The J gene is TRBJ1-1, the V gene TRBV11-2; D ambiguous. V was clipped by 1 base and J by 4 bases, with 10 bases between them. CDR3 length: 14 amino acids. Germline CDR1 is SGHAT and CDR2 is FQNNGV. The CDR3 sequence is CASSLGWTGTEAFF. Here the CDR3 DNA reads TGTGCCAGCAGCTTAGGCTGGACGGGCACTGAAGCTTTCTTT.

About this clone itself: One end of the junction is discordant with germline, which a read error may explain. This chain links TRBV5-1 with TRBJ2-5; D not certain. Germline V gene lookup returns CDR1 SGHRS and CDR2 YFSETQ. CDR3 length: 15 amino acids. DNA of the CDR3: TGCGCCAACAGCTTGGCCGCGCAGTTGCAAGAGACCCAGTACTTC. This codes for CANSLAAQLQETQYF.